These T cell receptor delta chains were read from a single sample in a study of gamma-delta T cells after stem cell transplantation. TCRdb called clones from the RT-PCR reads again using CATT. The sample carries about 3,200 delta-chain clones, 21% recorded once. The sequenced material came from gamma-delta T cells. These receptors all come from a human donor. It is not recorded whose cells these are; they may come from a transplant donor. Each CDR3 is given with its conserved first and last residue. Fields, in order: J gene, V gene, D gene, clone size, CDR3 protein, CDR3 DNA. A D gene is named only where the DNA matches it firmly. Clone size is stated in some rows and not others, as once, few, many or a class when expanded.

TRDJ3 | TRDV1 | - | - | CALGGVKVRERSSWDTRQMFF | TGTGCTCTTGGGGGGGTAAAGGTGAGAGAAAGAAGCTCCTGGGACACCCGACAGATGTTTTTC
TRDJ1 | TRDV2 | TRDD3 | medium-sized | CACDTVRWGTGLHTDKLIF | TGTGCCTGTGACACCGTGAGATGGGGGACCGGGCTTCACACCGATAAACTCATCTTT
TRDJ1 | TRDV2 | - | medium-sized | CACGTVYTDKLIF | TGTGCCTGTGGGACTGTTTACACCGATAAACTCATCTTT
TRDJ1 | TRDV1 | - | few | CALGDTRPPGLGDKLIF | TGTGCTCTTGGGGACACGCGGCCCCCCGGACTTGGCGATAAACTCATCTTT
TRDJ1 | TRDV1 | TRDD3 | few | CALGEGTLGPYWGMYTDKLIF | TGTGCTCTTGGGGAAGGTACGCTAGGCCCGTACTGGGGGATGTACACCGATAAACTCATCTTT
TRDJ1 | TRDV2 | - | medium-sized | CACDTVGYGRTDKLIF | TGTGCCTGTGACACAGTTGGATATGGGAGGACCGATAAACTCATCTTT
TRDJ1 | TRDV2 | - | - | CACDTLGRQGTDKLIF | TGTGCCTGTGACACCTTGGGGAGACAGGGGACCGATAAACTCATCTTT
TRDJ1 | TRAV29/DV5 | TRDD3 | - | CAASEARTGDPGVYIDKLIF | TGTGCAGCAAGCGAAGCTAGAACTGGGGATCCTGGAGTGTACATCGATAAACTCATCTTT
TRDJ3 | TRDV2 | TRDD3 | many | CACDTGYAASSWDTRQMFF | TGTGCCTGTGACACCGGATACGCGGCTTCCTCCTGGGACACCCGACAGATGTTTTTC
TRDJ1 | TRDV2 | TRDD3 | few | CACDTVEITGGYRLRDTDKLIF | TGTGCCTGTGACACCGTTGAAATTACTGGGGGATACAGGCTCAGGGACACCGATAAACTCATCTTT
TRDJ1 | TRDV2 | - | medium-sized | CAYDTVSLRGDKLIF | TGTGCCTATGACACCGTTAGTCTACGGGGCGATAAACTCATCTTT
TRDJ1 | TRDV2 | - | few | CACDTVGTKGKLIF | TGTGCCTGTGACACCGTGGGTACTAAGGGTAAACTCATCTTT
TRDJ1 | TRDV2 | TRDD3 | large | CACLSMGDNAPTDKLIF | TGTGCCTGTCTATCTATGGGGGATAACGCACCCACCGATAAACTCATCTTT
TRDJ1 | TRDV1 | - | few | CALGELVPVPNTDKLIF | TGTGCTCTTGGGGAACTAGTTCCTGTTCCGAACACCGATAAACTCATCTTT
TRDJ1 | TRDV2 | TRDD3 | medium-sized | CACDSMSPTTGDTTDKLIF | TGTGCCTGTGACAGCATGAGCCCTACTACGGGGGATACTACCGATAAACTCATCTTT
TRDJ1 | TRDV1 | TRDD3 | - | CALGEPGPTGGYDTDKLIF | TGTGCTCTTGGGGAACCGGGGCCTACTGGGGGGTACGACACCGATAAACTCATCTTT
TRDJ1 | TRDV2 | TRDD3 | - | CACDTLTGGYEVDRLIF | TGTGCCTGTGACACCCTTACTGGGGGATACGAGGTCGATAGACTCATCTTT
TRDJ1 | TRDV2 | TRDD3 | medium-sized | CACDTLGDVADKLIF | TGTGCCTGTGACACCCTGGGGGACGTTGCCGATAAACTCATCTTT
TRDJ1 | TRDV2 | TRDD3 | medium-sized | CACDSVLGDTTDKLIF | TGTGCCTGTGACTCAGTACTGGGGGATACCACCGATAAACTCATCTTT
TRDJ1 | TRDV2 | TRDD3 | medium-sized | CACDSLLGDTYTDKLIF | TGTGCCTGTGACTCCCTACTGGGGGATACCTATACCGATAAACTCATCTTT
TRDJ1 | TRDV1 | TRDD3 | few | CALGARGRLKVLGDTTDKLIF | TGTGCTCTTGGGGCCCGGGGACGTCTGAAAGTACTGGGGGATACGACCGATAAACTCATCTTT
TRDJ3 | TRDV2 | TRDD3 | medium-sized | CACDTILGESSWDTRQMFF | TGTGCCTGTGACACGATACTGGGGGAAAGCTCCTGGGACACCCGACAGATGTTTTTC
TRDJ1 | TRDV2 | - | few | CACDTVCAGVPYTDKLIF | TGTGCCTGTGACACCGTCTGTGCCGGGGTCCCGTACACCGATAAACTCATCTTT
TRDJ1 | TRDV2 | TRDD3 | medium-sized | CACDTLGEHTDKLIF | TGTGCCTGTGACACACTGGGGGAACACACCGATAAACTCATCTTT
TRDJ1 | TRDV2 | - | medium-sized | CACDTLTGAEYTDKLIF | TGTGCCTGTGACACGCTTACTGGAGCCGAGTACACCGATAAACTCATCTTT
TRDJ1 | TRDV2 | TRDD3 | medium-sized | CACDTMGDDDKLIF | TGTGCCTGTGACACGATGGGGGACGACGATAAACTCATCTTT
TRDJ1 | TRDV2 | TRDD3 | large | CACEALRPGATGGYSTDKLIF | TGTGCCTGTGAGGCGTTACGACCGGGCGCGACGGGGGGATACAGCACCGATAAACTCATCTTT
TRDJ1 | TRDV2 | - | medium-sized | CACDTVSGDPIRDTDKLIF | TGTGCCTGTGACACCGTATCTGGGGATCCCATAAGGGACACCGATAAACTCATCTTT
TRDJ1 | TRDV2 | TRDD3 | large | CACDHVLGDPPTPYTDKLIF | TGTGCCTGTGACCACGTACTGGGGGATCCACCGACCCCATACACCGATAAACTCATCTTT
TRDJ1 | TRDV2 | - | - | CACDPLKLRTGKNYIDKLIF | TGTGCCTGTGACCCGCTGAAACTACGTACTGGGAAGAATTACATCGATAAACTCATCTTT
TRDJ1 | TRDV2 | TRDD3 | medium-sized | CACDRVAYTGDGNTDKLIF | TGTGCCTGTGACCGGGTGGCATATACTGGGGATGGGAACACCGATAAACTCATCTTT
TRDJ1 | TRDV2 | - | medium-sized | CACDTVAYRASYTDKLIF | TGTGCCTGTGACACCGTGGCGTACCGGGCCAGTTACACCGATAAACTCATCTTT
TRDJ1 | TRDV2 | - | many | CACDPVGGGYYTDKLIF | TGTGCCTGTGACCCGGTGGGGGGAGGCTACTACACCGATAAACTCATCTTT
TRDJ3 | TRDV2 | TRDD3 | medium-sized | CACDTVVSAGGYFRTPGSWDTRQMFF | TGTGCCTGTGACACCGTAGTCAGTGCTGGGGGATACTTCCGTACACCAGGATCCTGGGACACCCGACAGATGTTTTTC
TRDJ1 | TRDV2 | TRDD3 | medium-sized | CACDTLGDTADKLIF | TGTGCCTGTGACACTCTGGGGGATACTGCCGATAAACTCATCTTT
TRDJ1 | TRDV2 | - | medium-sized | CACDTLGPPTDKLIF | TGTGCCTGTGACACCTTGGGGCCACCCACCGATAAACTCATCTTT
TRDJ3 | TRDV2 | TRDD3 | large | CACDTGGITPSWDTRQMFF | TGTGCCTGTGACACCGGGGGGATAACCCCCTCCTGGGACACCCGACAGATGTTTTTC
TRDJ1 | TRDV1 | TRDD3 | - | CALGEPRFPRGDPEADKLIF | TGTGCTCTTGGGGAACCCCGATTCCCCCGGGGGGATCCAGAGGCCGATAAACTCATCTTT
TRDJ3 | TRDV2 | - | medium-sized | CACDTVRDAYSWDTRQMFF | TGTGCCTGTGACACCGTGCGGGACGCCTACTCCTGGGACACCCGACAGATGTTTTTC
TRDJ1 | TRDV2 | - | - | CACDTLGGYPSGSLIF | TGTGCCTGTGACACATTAGGTGGATACCCCTCGGGAAGCCTCATCTTT
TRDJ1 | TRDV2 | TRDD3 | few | CACDTLNTGRGYYFTDKLIF | TGTGCCTGTGACACCTTGAATACCGGCAGGGGATACTATTTTACCGATAAACTCATCTTT
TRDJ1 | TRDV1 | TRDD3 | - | CALGEVADTVGTDKLIF | TGTGCTCTTGGGGAAGTTGCGGATACGGTGGGAACCGATAAACTCATCTTT
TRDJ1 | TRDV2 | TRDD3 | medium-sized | CACDTVGYITDKLIF | TGTGCCTGTGACACCGTGGGATACATCACCGATAAACTCATCTTT
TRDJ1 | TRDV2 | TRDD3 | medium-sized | CACDTLRLGAAATDKLIF | TGTGCCTGTGACACCTTGAGACTGGGGGCCGCTGCCACCGATAAACTCATCTTT
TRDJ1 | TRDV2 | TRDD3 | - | CACDAVLGDPPTLYTDKLIF | TGTGCCTGTGACGCTGTACTGGGGGATCCACCAACTTTGTACACCGATAAACTCATCTTT